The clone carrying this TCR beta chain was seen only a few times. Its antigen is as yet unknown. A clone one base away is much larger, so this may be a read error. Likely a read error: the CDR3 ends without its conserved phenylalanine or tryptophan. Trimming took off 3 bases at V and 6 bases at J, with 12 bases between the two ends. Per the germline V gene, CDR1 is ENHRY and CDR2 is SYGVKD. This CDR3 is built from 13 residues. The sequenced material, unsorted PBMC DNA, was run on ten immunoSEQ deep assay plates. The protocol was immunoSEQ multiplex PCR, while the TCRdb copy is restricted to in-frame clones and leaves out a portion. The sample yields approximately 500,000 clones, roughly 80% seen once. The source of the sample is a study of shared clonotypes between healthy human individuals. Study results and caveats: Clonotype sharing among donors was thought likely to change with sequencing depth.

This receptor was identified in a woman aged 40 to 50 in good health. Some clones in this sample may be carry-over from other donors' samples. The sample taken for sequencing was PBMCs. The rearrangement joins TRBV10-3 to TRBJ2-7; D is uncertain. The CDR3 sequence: CAISDEQDGEQYL. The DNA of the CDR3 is TGTGCCATCAGTGATGAGCAGGACGGCGAGCAGTACCTC.